A single sample gave rise to the 14 T cell receptor beta chains below, sequenced in a study of blood T cell repertoires in COVID-19. The method was immunoSEQ multiplex PCR; TCRdb's version includes in-frame clones alone and lacks a portion of them. The data hold roughly 330,000 clones, with roughly 90% observed a single time. Source material: peripheral blood. The source is a man younger than 40 with COVID-19, enrolled during active disease.

The J gene is TRBJ2-2, the V gene TRBV7-3, with 8 bases that match TRBD1. J was trimmed by 3 bases and V by 4 bases; bases with no gene match: 7. Germline-derived CDR1 and CDR2 are SGHTA and FQGTGA. This CDR3 comprises 16 residues. In DNA, the CDR3 is TGTGCCAGCAGCTCCTACAGGGGGATGGACACCGGGGAGCTGTTTTTT. It specifies CASSSYRGMDTGELFF. Looking up the rest from reference TRBV7-3 and TRBJ2-2 gives the full variable domain: GAGVSQTPSNKVTEKGKYVELRCDPISGHTALYWYRQSLGQGPEFLIYFQGTGAADDSGLPNDRFFAVRPEGSVSTLKIQRTERGDSAVYLCASSSYRGMDTGELFFGEGSRLTVL.

This rearrangement joins TRBV24-1 to TRBJ2-6, with 9 bases that match TRBD1. Trimming cost V 5 bases and J 0 bases; bases outside gene matches: 4. CDR3 length: 17 residues. CDR1 is KGHDR, CDR2 SFDVKD, per germline. CDR3 DNA sequence: TGTGCCACCAGTGGCCGGACAGGGGACTCTGGGGCCAACGTCCTGACTTTC. Translated, it gives CATSGRTGDSGANVLTF.

The rearrangement uses TRBV27 and TRBJ2-7; TRBD1 might be the D (6 bases). V was shortened by 0 bases and J by 2 bases, with 8 bases between the two germline ends. CDR1 MNHEY and CDR2 SMNVEV come from the germline V gene (reference sequence). The CDR3 contains 14 residues. The CDR3 protein is CASSLSRGTYEQYF. The DNA of the CDR3 is TGTGCCAGCAGTTTATCAAGGGGGACCTACGAGCAGTACTTC.

CDR3 bases: TGCGCCAGCAGCGCCACTGCCGGGACAGGTTCCTACGAGCAGTACTTC. Translation: CASSATAGTGSYEQYF. The rearrangement uses TRBV5-1 and TRBJ2-7, with 8 bases fitting TRBD1. Germline CDR1 reads SGHRS; CDR2 reads YFSETQ. The CDR3 sequence is 16 residues long. J lost 1 base, V lost 4 bases, and 10 bases had no gene match.

This clone has a single count. The chain links TRBV4-2 to TRBJ1-2; 9 positions agree with TRBD1. The CDR3 extends over 21 amino acids. With V trimmed by 0 bases and J by 7 bases, 24 bases remained unmatched. Germline CDR1 reads LGHNA; CDR2 reads YNFKEQ. CDR3 nucleotide sequence: TGTGCCAGCAGCCAAGATGCCCCCGAGATACCGGGACAGGGAGACGCGGGTGGCTACACCTTC. The encoded protein is CASSQDAPEIPGQGDAGGYTF.

The gene calls are TRBV5-4 and TRBJ1-1, with TRBD1 matching over 10 bases. Germline V lookup: CDR1 SGHNT, CDR2 YYREEE (reference sequence). V trimming: 0 bases; J trimming: 5 bases; junction bases outside the gene matches: 7. CDR3 length: 16 amino acids. CDR3 sequence: CASSLGAPGQGTEAFF. The CDR3 DNA reads TGTGCCAGCAGCTTGGGAGCTCCGGGACAGGGGACTGAAGCTTTCTTT.

The chain carries TRBV19 and TRBJ1-2; a possible D gene is TRBD1 (6 bases). The germline CDR1 and CDR2 sequences are LNHDA and SQIVND (reference sequence). V was clipped by 5 bases and J by 8 bases, with 21 bases between them. The CDR3 loop spans 15 amino acids. CDR3 DNA sequence: TGTGCCAGTAGTCTCCGGCAACAGGGCTCGCTGGGCTACACCTTC. Translation gives CASSLRQQGSLGYTF.

This clone was seen only once. This sequence joins TRBV9 and TRBJ1-4; D gene ambiguous. V dropped 2 bases and J dropped 8 bases, with 19 bases sitting between them. The CDR3 loop spans 16 amino acids. Germline CDR1 reads SGDLS; CDR2 reads YYNGEE. In DNA, the CDR3 is TGTGCCAGCAGCGTGGGCCCTTTTGCTGTTGGCGAAAAACTGTTTTTT. Its translation is CASSVGPFAVGEKLFF.

The CDR3 coding sequence is TGTGCCAGTAGTATAGTGGCGGGGGCCACTGAAGCTTTCTTT. Protein product: CASSIVAGATEAFF. The gene calls are TRBV19 and TRBJ1-1; perhaps TRBD1 as D (6 bases). The CDR3 has 14 residues. Germline V gives CDR1 LNHDA, CDR2 SQIVND (reference sequence). V was shortened by 1 base and J by 4 bases, with 10 bases between the two germline ends.

The chain employs TRBV11-3 and TRBJ2-3; 7 bases map to TRBD1. The ends lost 5 bases at V and 5 bases at J; junction bases unmatched: 16. Germline lookup yields CDR1 SGHNT and CDR2 YENEEA. The CDR3 extends over 17 amino acids. CDR3 coding DNA: TGTGCCAGCAGCACCCACGGGGACAGAAGGGGTGGAGATACGCAGTATTTT. Residues: CASSTHGDRRGGDTQYF. Full variable domain (rest looked up from reference TRBV11-3 and TRBJ2-3): EAGVVQSPRYKIIEKKQPVAFWCNPISGHNTLYWYLQNLGQGPELLIRYENEEAVDDSQLPKDRFSAERLKGVDSTLKIQPAELGDSAVYLCASSTHGDRRGGDTQYFGPGTRLTVL.

This clone was found a few times. V gene TRBV6-1 combines with J gene TRBJ1-6; D unclear. Per germline, CDR1 MNHNS and CDR2 SASEGT. Trimming left V 1 base short and J 5 bases short, with 9 bases between. The CDR3 spans 15 residues. CDR3 nucleotide sequence: TGTGCCAGCAGTGAAGGGGCAGGTAATAATTCACCCCTCCACTTT. Translation: CASSEGAGNNSPLHF.

The chain carries TRBV19 and TRBJ2-7; a weak D match, TRBD1 (5 bases). The CDR3 has 12 amino acids. The germline V gene has CDR1 LNHDA and CDR2 SQIVND (reference sequence). V lost 9 bases to trimming and J lost 5 bases, with 14 bases between them. In DNA, the CDR3 is TGTGCCAGCCAAAACCCAGGGAACGAGCAGTACTTC. It translates to CASQNPGNEQYF.

This clone was counted once. The chain combines TRBV19 with TRBJ2-1, with 11 nucleotides matching TRBD2. V lost 6 bases, J lost 0 bases, and 7 bases stayed unmatched. Per the germline V gene, CDR1 is LNHDA and CDR2 is SQIVND (reference sequence). This CDR3 spans 17 amino acids. Written as DNA, the CDR3 is TGTGCCAGTAGGACACTAGCGGGGGTCTTCTCCTACAATGAGCAGTTCTTC. Protein sequence: CASRTLAGVFSYNEQFF.

The chain recombines TRBV19 with TRBJ1-2; D might be TRBD1 (5 bases). V lost 5 bases and J 5 bases, leaving 9 bases between the germline ends. Germline V gene data show CDR1 as LNHDA and CDR2 as SQIVND (reference sequence). The CDR3 is 12 residues long. The CDR3: CASSFDRYGYTF. In DNA, the CDR3 is TGTGCCAGTAGTTTCGACAGATATGGCTACACCTTC.